The 26 T cell receptor beta chains below were found in one sample sequenced in a study of shared clonotypes between healthy human individuals. Sequencing was performed with immunoSEQ multiplex PCR; in TCRdb, only in-frame clones are kept and a portion is missing. The repertoire holds 2 million to 2.5 million clones, 85% to 95% seen once, with around 0.35% in the top ten. The specimen sequenced was naive CD4+ T cells from PBMCs. The subset was: CD45RA+ positively selected. The receptor source for this set is a man aged 18 to 29 in good health. Some clones in this sample may be carry-over from other donors' samples.

The chain has TRBV4-2 and TRBJ1-1; a possible D gene is TRBD1 (6 bases). This CDR3 comprises 16 residues. V was clipped by 3 bases and J by 5 bases, with 19 bases between them. The germline V gene has CDR1 LGHNA and CDR2 YNFKEQ. The CDR3 region has the DNA TGTGCCAGCAGCCACGAAAACAGGGCGGGAGGGACTGAAGCTTTCTTT. Translated: CASSHENRAGGTEAFF.

CDR3 nucleotide sequence: TGTGCCAGCTCACAAGACAGGGGTGGGGACACTGAAGCTTTCTTT. Translation: CASSQDRGGDTEAFF. This rearrangement joins TRBV18 to TRBJ1-1, with 8 bases lining up with TRBD1. Germline loops: CDR1 KGHSH, CDR2 LQKENI. This CDR3 is built from 15 residues. The V segment lost 4 bases and the J segment 3 bases; nucleotides outside the gene matches: 7.

The genes are TRBV28 and TRBJ2-5; TRBD1 might be the D (5 bases). With 3 bases removed from V and 5 bases from J, the gap between germline ends came to 13 bases. The CDR3 sequence is 14 residues long. From germline, CDR1 is MDHEN and CDR2 SYDVKM. The CDR3 spells CASSFGAESETQYF. In nucleotides, the CDR3 is TGTGCCAGCAGTTTTGGGGCCGAGAGTGAGACCCAGTACTTC.

The gene calls are TRBV28 and TRBJ2-5; no reliable D call. The J call may not be correct, given that the DNA end is closer to TRBJ2-7. This CDR3 contains 13 residues. Per germline, CDR1 MDHEN and CDR2 SYDVKM. CDR3 in amino acids: CASSSPTADEQYF. The CDR3, as DNA: TGTGCCAGCAGTTCCCCTACAGCCGACGAGCAGTACTTC.

This sequence joins TRBV28 and TRBJ1-2, with a tentative D call TRBD1 (6 bases). CDR3 length: 13 amino acids. The germline V gene encodes CDR1 MDHEN and CDR2 SYDVKM. Trimming pared 3 bases from V and 5 bases from J, leaving 10 bases between. CDR3 nucleotide sequence: TGTGCCAGCAGTTTCGACCAGGGGTATGGCTACACCTTC. Its protein is CASSFDQGYGYTF.

In DNA, the CDR3 is TGTGCCAGCAGCTTATATCCGGCAGGACTGATTACCGGGGAGCTGTTTTTT. As protein: CASSLYPAGLITGELFF. This chain uses TRBV7-3 with TRBJ2-2, with D perhaps matching TRBD2 (5 bases). Germline CDR1 and CDR2: SGHTA and FQGTGA. CDR3 length equals 17 residues. Trimming took off 2 bases at V and 5 bases at J, with 18 bases between the two ends.

The rearrangement uses TRBV25-1 and TRBJ2-5; TRBD1 or TRBD2 may be the D gene (5 bases each). The CDR3 loop spans 15 amino acids. Per germline, CDR1 MGHDK and CDR2 SYGVNS. With 3 bases removed from V and 1 base from J, the gap between germline ends came to 12 bases. CDR3 region: CASSDVGVFQETQYF. CDR3 DNA: TGTGCCAGCAGTGATGTGGGGGTGTTCCAAGAGACCCAGTACTTC.

V is TRBV5-4 and J is TRBJ2-3; D unclear. V lost 4 bases to trimming and J lost 1 base, with 7 bases between them. Germline V CDR1 and CDR2: SGHNT, YYREEE (reference sequence). The CDR3 covers 13 residues. CDR3 DNA sequence: TGTGCCAGCAGCCGGATGGGCACAGATACGCAGTATTTT. As protein: CASSRMGTDTQYF.

About this clone: This same CDR3 is encoded by further DNA sequences in the sample. The chain combines TRBV5-1 with TRBJ2-3; 8 bases agree with TRBD2. V trimming: 2 bases; J trimming: 5 bases; junction bases outside the gene matches: 4. This CDR3 comprises 14 residues. Per the germline V gene, CDR1 is SGHRS and CDR2 is YFSETQ. CDR3 loop: CASSLAGVGDTQYF. The DNA of the CDR3 is TGCGCCAGCAGCTTAGCGGGAGTGGGAGATACGCAGTATTTT.

The V gene is TRBV5-1, the J gene TRBJ2-7; TRBD2 aligns across 7 bases. The CDR3 sequence is 18 residues long. V trimming: 4 bases; J trimming: 0 bases; junction bases outside the gene matches: 16. Germline V gives CDR1 SGHRS, CDR2 YFSETQ. CDR3 DNA sequence: TGCGCCAGCAGCCTCCGACTAGCCCACCCCCTAAGCTCCTACGAGCAGTACTTC. Translation gives CASSLRLAHPLSSYEQYF.

This clone was detected once. Other nucleotide sequences in the sample specify the same CDR3. The V and J genes are TRBV28 and TRBJ2-2; D unresolved. The V and J ends lost 3 bases and 6 bases respectively, with 5 bases between them. The CDR3 has 12 residues. Germline V CDR1 and CDR2: MDHEN, SYDVKM. This chain's CDR3 is CASSFLAGELFF. As DNA, the CDR3 is TGTGCCAGCAGTTTCCTAGCCGGGGAGCTGTTTTTT.

The DNA for the CDR3 is TGTGCCAGCAGCGTCCTTGCGGCCGGGGAGCTGTTTTTT. As protein: CASSVLAAGELFF. V usage is TRBV11-3 and J usage is TRBJ2-2; D gene uncertain. The V gene's germline CDR1 is SGHNT and CDR2 YENEEA. Trimming stripped 5 bases from V and 6 bases from J, with 10 bases between. The CDR3 runs 13 residues.

The chain recombines TRBV7-2 with TRBJ1-5, with a possible D match to TRBD1 (5 bases). Looked up from germline, CDR1 is SGHTA and CDR2 is FQGNSA. V was cut by 4 bases and J by 5 bases, with 9 bases left in between. The CDR3 is 13 residues long. The CDR3 sequence is CASSYEQDQPQHF. The CDR3 bases are TGTGCCAGCAGCTACGAACAGGATCAGCCCCAGCATTTT.

The rearrangement links TRBV4-3 to TRBJ2-3; D assignment may be TRBD1 or TRBD2 (6 bases each). The germline V gene has CDR1 LGHNA and CDR2 YSLEER. V was cut by 0 bases and J by 6 bases, with 16 bases left in between. The CDR3 consists of 16 residues. CDR3 amino acids: CASSQDIGGQADTQYF. For the CDR3, the DNA is TGCGCCAGCAGCCAAGATATAGGGGGGCAGGCGGATACGCAGTATTTT.

The chain carries TRBV7-9 and TRBJ2-3, with 10 bases matching TRBD1. Germline V gene lookup returns CDR1 SEHNR and CDR2 FQNEAQ (reference sequence). The CDR3 consists of 18 residues. V was clipped by 6 bases and J by 3 bases; unmatched bases: 15. This CDR3 reads CASSSVPGQGSGTDTQYF. The CDR3 nucleotides are TGTGCCAGCAGTTCAGTCCCGGGACAGGGGAGTGGGACAGATACGCAGTATTTT.

This chain connects TRBV7-9 to TRBJ2-3; 10 nucleotides match TRBD2. Trimming cost V 5 bases and J 5 bases; bases outside gene matches: 19. This CDR3 region has 19 residues. Per the germline V gene, CDR1 is SEHNR and CDR2 is FQNEAQ (reference sequence). The CDR3 protein is CASSLFWVPASGREDTQYF. DNA for the CDR3: TGTGCCAGCAGCCTGTTCTGGGTCCCGGCCAGCGGGAGGGAAGATACGCAGTATTTT.

The rearrangement uses TRBV25-1 and TRBJ2-3, with 11 bases fitting TRBD2. The CDR3 has 16 residues. CDR1 and CDR2 (germline): MGHDK, SYGVNS. Trimming at V came to 2 bases and at J to 2 bases, leaving 3 bases not matched to a gene. The CDR3 sequence: CASSEGTSGLTDTQYF. CDR3 DNA: TGTGCCAGCAGTGAAGGGACTAGCGGACTCACAGATACGCAGTATTTT.

DNA of the CDR3: TGTGCCAGCGTCCCGAGGGCGGGGACAAACATTCAGTACTTC. Translating gives CASVPRAGTNIQYF. The chain carries TRBV7-2 and TRBJ2-4, with D possibly matching TRBD2 (6 bases). Germline-derived CDR1 and CDR2 are SGHTA and FQGNSA. CDR3 length equals 14 residues. The V end lost 8 bases, the J end lost 6 bases, and 17 bases lay between the germline ends. Combining the CDR3 with reference TRBV7-2 and TRBJ2-4 gives the whole variable domain GAGVSQSPSNKVTEKGKDVELRCDPISGHTALYWYRQSLGQGLEFLIYFQGNSAPDKSGLPSDRFSAERTGGSVSTLTIQRTQQEDSAVYLCASVPRAGTNIQYFGAGTRLSVL.

The chain has TRBV4-1 and TRBJ2-7; D is possibly TRBD1 or TRBD2 (8 bases each). The V end was cut by 5 bases, the J end by 7 bases, with 18 bases between. Germline CDR1 reads MGHRA; CDR2 reads YSYEKL. The CDR3 is made up of 14 amino acids. CDR3 DNA sequence: TGCGCCAGCAGCGCCGGGACAGGCGGGGGGGAGCAGTACTTC. It codes for CASSAGTGGGEQYF.

The J gene is TRBJ1-2, the V gene TRBV28; possibly TRBD1 for D (5 bases). Germline V lookup: CDR1 MDHEN, CDR2 SYDVKM. The CDR3 spans 14 residues. V was cut by 6 bases and J by 11 bases, with 22 bases left in between. The CDR3 DNA sequence: TGTGCCAGCAGCGTCTGGGGCCCTCAGAACTTTTACACCTTC. As protein: CASSVWGPQNFYTF.

This clone was detected only once. This chain links TRBV7-2 with TRBJ1-1; 7 bases map to TRBD1. After removal of 3 bases from V and 6 bases from J, the junction contained 10 bases not matched to a gene. From germline, CDR1 is SGHTA and CDR2 FQGNSA. This CDR3 spans 15 amino acids. DNA of the CDR3: TGTGCCAGCAGCTTCGGGACAGCGATTGGGGCTGAAGCTTTCTTT. Protein sequence: CASSFGTAIGAEAFF.

The chain recombines TRBV7-9 with TRBJ2-5; TRBD2 aligns across 9 bases. With V trimmed by 3 bases and J by 5 bases, 7 bases remained unmatched. This CDR3 contains 15 residues. Germline loops: CDR1 SEHNR, CDR2 FQNEAQ (reference sequence). CDR3 sequence: CASSLVPSGMETQYF. CDR3 nucleotide sequence: TGTGCCAGCAGCTTGGTTCCTAGCGGGATGGAGACCCAGTACTTC.

V gene TRBV5-1 combines with J gene TRBJ2-2; TRBD2 might be the D (6 bases). Trimming left V 4 bases short and J 3 bases short, with 16 bases between. Germline CDR1 SGHRS, CDR2 YFSETQ. The CDR3 runs to 16 residues. The CDR3 nucleotides are TGCGCCAGCAGCCTCGGCCGGGAGCGTTACACCGGGGAGCTGTTTTTT. It specifies CASSLGRERYTGELFF.

The chain combines TRBV19 with TRBJ1-5, with D hard to call. The V end lost 4 bases, the J end lost 1 base, and 8 bases lay between the germline ends. CDR1 LNHDA and CDR2 SQIVND come from the germline V gene (reference sequence). The CDR3 contains 14 residues. The CDR3 DNA follows: TGTGCCAGTAGTAGCTATAGAAGCAATCAGCCCCAGCATTTT. It encodes CASSSYRSNQPQHF.

This clone was found once. The chain combines TRBV5-1 with TRBJ1-2; no clear D gene. Germline assignment: CDR1 SGHRS and CDR2 YFSETQ. This CDR3 has 15 amino acids. Between the trimmed V and J ends, which lost 1 base and 7 bases, there was a span of 17 bases. The CDR3 loop is CASSLTHPPLAGYTF. Written as DNA, the CDR3 is TGCGCCAGCAGCTTGACACATCCACCCCTAGCTGGCTACACCTTC. The variable domain in full, with the rest retrieved from reference TRBV5-1 and TRBJ1-2, is KAGVTQTPRYLIKTRGQQVTLSCSPISGHRSVSWYQQTPGQGLQFLFEYFSETQRNKGNFPGRFSGRQFSNSRSEMNVSTLELGDSALYLCASSLTHPPLAGYTFGSGTRLTVV.

The CDR3 reads CASSEAARAGRYTF. The DNA of the CDR3 is TGTGCCAGCAGTGAAGCAGCCCGCGCCGGTCGCTACACCTTC. J is TRBJ1-2 and V is TRBV2; D remains unclear. V lost 0 bases and J 9 bases, leaving 14 bases between the germline ends. CDR1 and CDR2 from the germline V gene are SNHLY and FYNNEI. The CDR3 loop spans 14 amino acids.